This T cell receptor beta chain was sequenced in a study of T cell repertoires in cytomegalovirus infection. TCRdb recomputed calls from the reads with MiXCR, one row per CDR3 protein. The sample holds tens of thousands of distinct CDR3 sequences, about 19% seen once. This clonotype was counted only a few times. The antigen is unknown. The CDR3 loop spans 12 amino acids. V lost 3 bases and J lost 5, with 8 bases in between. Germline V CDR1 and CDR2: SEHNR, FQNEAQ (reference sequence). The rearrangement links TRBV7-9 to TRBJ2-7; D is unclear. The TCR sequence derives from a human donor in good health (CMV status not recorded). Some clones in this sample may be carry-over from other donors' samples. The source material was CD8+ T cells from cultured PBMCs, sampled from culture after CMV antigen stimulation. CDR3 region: CASSFYGDEQYF. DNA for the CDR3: TGTGCCAGCAGCTTTTATGGGGACGAGCAGTACTTC. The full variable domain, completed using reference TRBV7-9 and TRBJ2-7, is DTGVSQNPRHKITKRGQNVTFRCDPISEHNRLYWYRQTLGQGPEFLTYFQNEAQLEKSRLLSDRFSAERPKGSFSTLEIQRTEQGDSAMYLCASSFYGDEQYFGPGTRLTVT.